Here is one TCR beta chain with its context. The entry originates in a study of long-term antiretroviral therapy in people with HIV. This CDR3 comprises 14 residues. V lost 7 bases and J lost 4, with 13 bases in between. CDR1 is MNHNS, CDR2 SASEGT, per germline. With survey level as its setting, the immunoSEQ assay was v3.0. Sequenced by immunoSEQ multiplex PCR; TCRdb stores in-frame clones only, minus some. The sample lists around 20,000 clones, around four fifths occurring once. This TCR was sampled from a man aged 18-30 years with HIV. Source: unsorted PBMCs, taken around 4 years after starting antiretroviral therapy. The gene calls are TRBV6-1 and TRBJ1-4; TRBD1 is a possible D gene (5 bases). CDR3 in DNA: TGTGCCAGCAACGAGCAGGGTCTTAATGAAAAACTGTTTTTT. Amino acids: CASNEQGLNEKLFF.